This T cell receptor (beta chain) originates from a study of blood T cells in healthy people across ages. Only a few counts were recorded for this clonotype. A second PCR of roughly 7 to 11 cycles used a sample-barcoded 5' primer and a J-beta primer mix. TCRdb reanalysed the 5' RACE reads using MiXCR and keeps one entry per CDR3 protein. The table includes 1.5 million or so distinct CDR3 sequences, approximately 39% detected once. The CDR3 is made up of 14 amino acids. Germline CDR1 SGDLS, CDR2 YYNGEE. V lost 0 bases to trimming and J lost 8 bases; unmatched junction nucleotides: 4. The chain links TRBV9 to TRBJ1-4; 7 bases are shared with TRBD1. Material for sequencing was blood. This TCR was recovered from a woman under 30 in good health. The CDR3, as DNA: TGTGCCAGCAGCGTAGGACAGGGTTTAGAAAAACTGTTTTTT. Translation gives CASSVGQGLEKLFF.